Sample share makes the clone carrying this T cell receptor (beta chain) medium-sized. The sample belongs to a study of cytomegalovirus exposure and HLA in healthy donors. Profiling relied on immunoSEQ multiplex PCR, and the TCRdb table lists in-frame clones only, not all of them. The data hold some 210,000 clones, with roughly 84% observed a single time. Per germline, CDR1 MRHNA and CDR2 SNTAGT. The CDR3 is made up of 15 amino acids. V was clipped by 2 bases and J by 7 bases; unmatched bases: 6. The sequenced sample consisted of PBMCs. V gene TRBV6-4 combines with J gene TRBJ2-1; 9 nucleotides agree with TRBD2. The sequence derives from a woman in her late teens or twenties in good health and CMV-seropositive. This chain's CDR3 is CASSDDDSGSNEQFF. The CDR3 nucleotides read TGTGCCAGCAGTGACGATGATAGCGGGAGTAATGAGCAGTTCTTC.